The 26 T cell receptor beta chains below all came from one sample that was sequenced in a study of graft-versus-host responses after intestinal transplantation. The table came from immunoSEQ multiplex PCR; TCRdb's copy has only in-frame clones and leaves some out. The sample includes about 25,000 clones, over 90% seen only once; the top ten take around 0.57%. The sample consisted of PBMCs, taken 18 days after transplant. The receptor set was obtained from a human patient who received an intestinal transplant, so some T cells may come from the graft donor.

This clone has a handful of counts. CDR3 in amino acids: CASSYSVGGGGELFF. CDR3 sequence (DNA): TGTGCCAGCAGTTACTCGGTGGGAGGGGGCGGGGAGCTGTTTTTT. The rearrangement joins TRBV6-5 to TRBJ2-2; D might be TRBD2 (7 bases). This CDR3 region has 15 residues. V lost 0 bases and J lost 7, with 12 bases in between. Germline CDR1 MNHEY, CDR2 SVGAGI.

The chain combines TRBV18 with TRBJ1-5; TRBD1 is a possible D gene (5 bases). V was pared by 3 bases and J by 1 base, with 10 bases between. Per germline, CDR1 KGHSH and CDR2 LQKENI. The CDR3 loop spans 15 amino acids. In nucleotides, the CDR3 is TGTGCCAGCTCACCGTCAGGGCGAAGCAATCAGCCCCAGCATTTT. As protein: CASSPSGRSNQPQHF.

The rearrangement uses TRBV5-4 and TRBJ1-2; D unresolved. Per germline, CDR1 SGHNT and CDR2 YYREEE (reference sequence). V lost 0 bases and J lost 6, with 6 bases in between. The CDR3 is made up of 12 amino acids. The CDR3 sequence: CASSLVPDGYTF. The CDR3, as DNA: TGTGCCAGCAGCTTGGTCCCGGATGGCTACACCTTC.

The chain combines TRBV4-1 with TRBJ2-3, with no clear D. CDR3 length: 15 amino acids. V lost 1 base and J lost 0, with 8 bases in between. Germline values: CDR1 MGHRA, CDR2 YSYEKL. The DNA for the CDR3 is TGCGCCAGCAGCCAAGTATCCCTGAGCACAGATACGCAGTATTTT. Protein product: CASSQVSLSTDTQYF.

V is TRBV2 and J is TRBJ1-4; weak D call: TRBD1 (6 bases). Between the trimmed V and J ends, which lost 4 bases and 5 bases, there was a span of 8 bases. In germline, CDR1 is SNHLY, CDR2 FYNNEI. There are 13 residues in the CDR3. CDR3 protein: CASSGQANEKLFF. The CDR3 DNA follows: TGTGCCAGCAGTGGACAGGCGAATGAAAAACTGTTTTTT.

This clone was picked up one time. The genes are TRBV27 and TRBJ2-2; D remains unclear. The CDR3 runs 15 residues. V lost 3 bases and J 0 bases, leaving 8 bases between the germline ends. Germline V lookup: CDR1 MNHEY, CDR2 SMNVEV (reference sequence). The CDR3 spells CASSFWPSNTGELFF. DNA for the CDR3: TGTGCCAGCAGTTTTTGGCCCTCGAACACCGGGGAGCTGTTTTTT.

The chain links TRBV7-9 to TRBJ2-2; D tentatively reads TRBD1 or TRBD2 (6 bases each). Looked up from germline, CDR1 is SEHNR and CDR2 is FQNEAQ (reference sequence). The CDR3 extends over 16 amino acids. Trimming cost V 2 bases and J 3 bases, with 13 bases left between them. The DNA for the CDR3 is TGTGCCAGCAGCTTAATTACCGGGGGCGACACCGGGGAGCTGTTTTTT. Its protein product is CASSLITGGDTGELFF.

The chain combines TRBV5-1 with TRBJ1-1; perhaps TRBD1 as D (5 bases). The CDR3 has 14 residues. From germline, CDR1 is SGHRS and CDR2 YFSETQ. V lost 6 bases and J lost 0, with 12 bases in between. CDR3 sequence reads: CASNLDTMNTEAFF. CDR3 nucleotide sequence: TGCGCCAGCAACCTGGACACAATGAACACTGAAGCTTTCTTT. The full variable domain, rest sourced from reference TRBV5-1 and TRBJ1-1, is KAGVTQTPRYLIKTRGQQVTLSCSPISGHRSVSWYQQTPGQGLQFLFEYFSETQRNKGNFPGRFSGRQFSNSRSEMNVSTLELGDSALYLCASNLDTMNTEAFFGQGTRLTVV.

The rearrangement uses TRBV13 and TRBJ1-2, with D perhaps matching TRBD1 (6 bases). With 4 bases removed from V and 6 bases from J, the gap between germline ends came to 18 bases. Germline V CDR1 and CDR2: PRHDT, FYEKMQ (reference sequence). There are 15 residues in the CDR3. As DNA, the CDR3 is TGTGCCAGCAGCTCCGTCGGGGGGCCCGCGGATGGCTACACCTTC. Amino acids: CASSSVGGPADGYTF. The full variable domain, its missing parts supplied by reference TRBV13 and TRBJ1-2, is AAGVIQSPRHLIKEKRETATLKCYPIPRHDTVYWYQQGPGQDPQFLISFYEKMQSDKGSIPDRFSAQQFSDYHSELNMSSLELGDSALYFCASSSVGGPADGYTFGSGTRLTVV.

V usage is TRBV30 and J usage is TRBJ2-7; D perhaps matches TRBD2 (6 bases). The ends were cut back, 1 base at V and 5 bases at J, with 6 bases in the middle. The CDR3 is 11 amino acids. Germline V gives CDR1 GTSNPN, CDR2 SVGIG (reference sequence). CDR3 nucleotide sequence: TGTGCCTGGAGTGGCGGGAACGAGCAGTACTTC. Protein product: CAWSGGNEQYF.

The chain links TRBV6-5 to TRBJ2-1, with 7 bases matching TRBD2. The V gene's germline CDR1 is MNHEY and CDR2 SVGAGI. The CDR3 loop spans 12 amino acids. With 2 bases clipped from V and 15 bases from J, the junction kept 7 bases outside the gene matches. The CDR3 region is CASSYRSGVTFF. CDR3 DNA sequence: TGTGCCAGCAGTTACAGGAGCGGGGTCACGTTCTTC.

This clone was counted only a few times. The V gene is TRBV7-9, the J gene TRBJ2-1, with 12 bases aligning to TRBD2. The CDR3 is 18 residues long. Looked up from germline, CDR1 is SEHNR and CDR2 is FQNEAQ (reference sequence). V gave up 3 bases and J gave up 1 base; unmatched junction bases: 7. The CDR3 here is CASSFLAGGSLSYNEQFF. CDR3 bases: TGTGCCAGCAGCTTTCTAGCGGGGGGGTCATTATCCTACAATGAGCAGTTCTTC.

The chain carries TRBV4-1 and TRBJ2-1; D perhaps matches TRBD2 (6 bases). The CDR3 has 18 residues. V gave up 4 bases and J gave up 4 bases, with 23 bases separating them. Per germline, CDR1 MGHRA and CDR2 YSYEKL. The CDR3 region is CASSRVGIRGSDYNEQFF. DNA for the CDR3: TGCGCCAGCAGCCGTGTCGGGATTCGGGGGAGCGATTACAATGAGCAGTTCTTC.

The CDR3: CASSLGDRGYF. The CDR3, as DNA: TGTGCCAGCAGCTTAGGGGACAGGGGGTACTTC. The chain couples TRBV11-2 to TRBJ2-7; TRBD1 aligns across 10 bases. CDR1 SGHAT and CDR2 FQNNGV come from the germline V gene. The CDR3 is 11 amino acids. The V gene end was trimmed by 1 base and the J gene end by 12 bases; junction bases not matched to a gene: 0.

This clone occurred a few times. The chain carries TRBV7-2 and TRBJ1-5; D is uncertain. Per the germline V gene, CDR1 is SGHTA and CDR2 is FQGNSA. The CDR3 contains 15 residues. Between the trimmed V and J ends, which lost 2 bases and 9 bases, there was a span of 17 bases. CDR3 sequence: CASSLNSAGAWPQHF. The CDR3 coding sequence is TGTGCCAGCAGCTTAAACTCCGCAGGAGCATGGCCCCAGCATTTT.

The J gene is TRBJ2-2, the V gene TRBV7-9; tentatively, D is TRBD1 (7 bases). V was clipped by 5 bases and J by 4 bases, with 20 bases between them. The germline CDR1 and CDR2 sequences are SEHNR and FQNEAQ (reference sequence). The CDR3 has 17 amino acids. CDR3 protein: CASSPTGGTESTGELFF. The CDR3 DNA sequence: TGTGCCAGCAGCCCCACAGGCGGGACAGAGAGCACCGGGGAGCTGTTTTTT.

This clone was seen once. The chain employs TRBV29-1 and TRBJ2-1; 8 bases are a match to TRBD1. Trimming cost V 4 bases and J 3 bases; bases outside gene matches: 2. This CDR3 is built from 13 residues. Germline V gene lookup returns CDR1 SQVTM and CDR2 ANQGSEA. The CDR3 loop reads CSVAQGDYNEQFF. In DNA, the CDR3 is TGCAGCGTTGCACAGGGGGACTACAATGAGCAGTTCTTC.

The chain combines TRBV25-1 with TRBJ1-6; D is undetermined. With 8 bases removed from V and 0 bases from J, the gap between germline ends came to 17 bases. The CDR3 has 17 amino acids. Germline CDR1 is MGHDK and CDR2 is SYGVNS. The CDR3 nucleotides are TGTGCCAGCTCGCCAGCAGGCTCAAGCTCCTATAATTCACCCCTCCACTTT. Its translation: CASSPAGSSSYNSPLHF.

This rearrangement joins TRBV13 to TRBJ2-1, with 9 bases aligning to TRBD2. The CDR3 sequence is 15 residues long. From germline, CDR1 is PRHDT and CDR2 FYEKMQ (reference sequence). Losses at the gene ends were 4 bases for V and 8 bases for J; bases not matched to a gene: 9. The CDR3 nucleotides are TGTGCCAGCAGCTCTGAAGCGGGGGGTGCGGATGAGCAGTTCTTC. Its translation: CASSSEAGGADEQFF.

The CDR3: CASSQEGGPQETQYF. The CDR3 DNA reads TGTGCCAGCAGCCAAGAGGGGGGCCCCCAAGAGACCCAGTACTTC. The chain joins TRBV14 to TRBJ2-5; tentatively, D is TRBD1 or TRBD2 (6 bases each). Germline V gives CDR1 SGHDN, CDR2 FVKESK. V gave up 0 bases and J gave up 1 base, with 9 bases separating them. The CDR3 spans 15 residues.

The rearrangement links TRBV7-9 to TRBJ2-5, with 7 bases that match TRBD2. Germline V CDR1 and CDR2: SEHNR, FQNEAQ (reference sequence). V lost 4 bases and J lost 2; bases outside the gene matches: 13. The CDR3 runs to 17 residues. The CDR3 spells CASSSRRAGVAQETQYF. The CDR3 nucleotides are TGTGCCAGCAGCTCAAGGAGGGCGGGGGTAGCACAAGAGACCCAGTACTTC.

This sequence joins TRBV10-2 and TRBJ1-5, with D possibly TRBD1 on 6 matching bases. Per germline, CDR1 WSHSY and CDR2 SAAADI. Trimming removed 10 bases at V and 0 bases at J, with 19 bases between. CDR3 length: 16 residues. The chain's CDR3 is CATSGEVVYSNQPQHF. In nucleotides, the CDR3 is TGCGCCACCTCAGGGGAAGTGGTATATAGCAATCAGCCCCAGCATTTT.

V gene TRBV6-5 combines with J gene TRBJ1-1; possibly TRBD1 for D (6 bases). CDR1 is MNHEY and CDR2 is SVGAGI in the germline V gene. The V gene lost 8 bases and the J gene lost 0 bases, with 10 bases spanning the gap. The CDR3 is made up of 13 amino acids. The CDR3 region has the DNA TGTGCCAGCCTCAGGGGTTTGAACACTGAAGCTTTCTTT. Translating gives CASLRGLNTEAFF.

This clone was found once. The V call is TRBV29-1, the J call TRBJ2-1; a possible D gene is TRBD1 (6 bases). In germline, CDR1 is SQVTM, CDR2 ANQGSEA. The V and J ends lost 7 bases and 0 bases respectively, with 22 bases between them. The CDR3 spans 17 residues. The CDR3 nucleotides are TGCAGCGCTACGGAAAACAGGGACCTAAGCTCCTACAATGAGCAGTTCTTC. This encodes CSATENRDLSSYNEQFF.

The chain combines TRBV21-1 with TRBJ1-5. TRBV21-1 is termed a pseudogene. This CDR3 is built from 14 residues. Here the CDR3 DNA reads TGTGCCAGCAGCAAAATCCCGGAGGGTCAGCCCCAGCATTTT. It is translated as CASSKIPEGQPQHF.

The V call is TRBV6-5, the J call TRBJ2-7, with D tentatively TRBD1 or TRBD2 (5 bases each). The CDR3 totals 13 residues. From germline, CDR1 is MNHEY and CDR2 SVGAGI. V lost 5 bases and J lost 6, with 14 bases in between. CDR3 DNA: TGTGCCAGCAGTGAACCGGGACGCGGCGAGCAGTACTTC. This encodes CASSEPGRGEQYF.